The 12 T cell receptor beta chains below come from one sample, sequenced in a study of regulatory T cells in long-lasting Graves disease. The sample's time point: newly diagnosed GD, antithyroid drugs for less than 3 months. The TCR library was made from RNA that had been extracted from PBMCs in TRIzol. Arm-PCR of CDR3 regions and iRepertoire HTBI primers were the basis on which TCR beta libraries were built. TCRdb used MiXCR to reprocess the multiplex PCR reads, holding one entry per CDR3 protein. The sample holds approximately 440,000 distinct CDR3 sequences, 15% to 20% seen once. The sample was also linked to a second study, of T cells in Graves' hyperthyroidism and ophthalmopathy.

The sample was peripheral blood mononuclear cells (PBMCs), taken at new diagnosis, from a patient treated with antithyroid drugs. The receptor set was obtained from a man aged 35 to 55 with Graves disease.

In this sample, this clonotype turned up many times. This chain connects TRBV6-5 to TRBJ2-2; a possible D gene is TRBD2 (5 bases). The CDR3 has 15 residues. Germline V gives CDR1 MNHEY, CDR2 SVGAGI. V lost 2 bases and J lost 7, with 14 bases in between. CDR3 DNA: TGTGCCAGCAGTTACCCCCCGCGGGCTAGCGGGGAGCTGTTTTTT. Amino acids: CASSYPPRASGELFF.

The table lists this clonotype with a few counts. V usage is TRBV30 and J usage is TRBJ2-2, with a weak D call TRBD1 (5 bases). V was pared by 0 bases and J by 5 bases, with 13 bases between. Germline CDR1 is GTSNPN and CDR2 is SVGIG (reference sequence). The CDR3 covers 15 residues. CDR3: CAWSVSVRVTGELFF. The CDR3 DNA follows: TGTGCCTGGAGTGTTTCGGTCAGGGTTACCGGGGAGCTGTTTTTT. Full variable domain (rest looked up from reference TRBV30 and TRBJ2-2): SQTIHQWPATLVQPVGSPLSLECTVEGTSNPNLYWYRQAAGRGLQLLFYSVGIGQISSEVPQNLSASRPQDRQFILSSKKLLLSDSGFYLCAWSVSVRVTGELFFGEGSRLTVL.

This clonotype was observed at least ten times. The genes are TRBV27 and TRBJ2-1, with 10 bases matching TRBD2. CDR3 length: 16 amino acids. V lost 5 bases to trimming and J lost 4 bases; unmatched junction nucleotides: 8. Germline lookup yields CDR1 MNHEY and CDR2 SMNVEV (reference sequence). The chain's CDR3 is CASSPSLAGLYNEQFF. In nucleotides, the CDR3 is TGTGCCAGCAGTCCATCACTAGCGGGGTTATACAATGAGCAGTTCTTC.

The chain employs TRBV6-2 or TRBV6-3 and TRBJ2-7; 11 bases are shared with TRBD2. This CDR3 is 17 amino acids long. After removal of 5 bases from V and 4 bases from J, the junction contained 13 bases not matched to a gene. Germline values: CDR1 MNHEY, CDR2 SVGEGT. CDR3 sequence: CASSLGISGRAGYEQYF. In DNA, the CDR3 is TGTGCCAGCAGTCTCGGGATTAGCGGGAGGGCCGGGTACGAGCAGTACTTC.

There are many counts of this clonotype. The chain recombines TRBV6-1 with TRBJ2-7; 11 bases line up with TRBD2. The CDR3 has 15 amino acids. V lost 3 bases and J lost 2; bases outside the gene matches: 3. Germline CDR1 MNHNS, CDR2 SASEGT. CDR3: CASSETSGVPYEQYF. For the CDR3, the DNA is TGTGCCAGCAGTGAGACTAGCGGGGTCCCCTACGAGCAGTACTTC.

This clonotype showed up many times. This chain's CDR3 is CASSQDPGEETQYF. The DNA of the CDR3 is TGTGCCAGCAGCCAAGACCCGGGAGAAGAGACCCAGTACTTC. The rearrangement uses TRBV3-1 and TRBJ2-1; possibly TRBD2 for D (6 bases). The last part of the DNA fits TRBJ2-5 better; the J call may be wrong. The germline CDR1 and CDR2 sequences are LGHDT and YNNKEL (reference sequence). The CDR3 extends over 14 amino acids.

CDR3: CASAEGRGSSYEQYF. The CDR3 DNA sequence: TGTGCCAGCGCAGAGGGTCGCGGGAGCTCCTACGAGCAGTACTTC. The chain has TRBV7-3 and TRBJ2-7; the match to TRBD2 covers 7 bases. The CDR3 has 15 residues. CDR1 SGHTA and CDR2 FQGTGA come from the germline V gene. Trimming removed 8 bases from V and 0 bases from J; junction bases left unmatched: 10.

The chain joins TRBV27 to TRBJ2-1; maybe TRBD2 (7 bases). The CDR3 spans 12 residues. Germline V gives CDR1 MNHEY, CDR2 SMNVEV (reference sequence). V was cut by 6 bases and J by 13 bases, with 16 bases left in between. CDR3: CASSLRGGLQFF. CDR3 coding DNA: TGTGCCAGCAGCCTAAGGGGGGGTCTTCAGTTCTTC.

In its sample, this clonotype was seen a few times. This sequence joins TRBV7-2 and TRBJ2-7; TRBD2 is a possible D gene (5 bases). Germline loops: CDR1 SGHTA, CDR2 FQGNSA. The CDR3 consists of 16 residues. V was clipped by 1 base and J by 3 bases, with 16 bases between them. The CDR3, as DNA: TGTGCCAGCAGCTTAGGATTCGGGGATGGGAACTACGAGCAGTACTTC. Protein: CASSLGFGDGNYEQYF.

The sample holds many counts of this clonotype. CDR3 sequence (DNA): TGTGCCAGCACCCACAGGGGTGGTAGCGGGGCGTTCTCTGGGGCCAACGTCCTGACTTTC. As protein: CASTHRGGSGAFSGANVLTF. The chain has TRBV6-1 and TRBJ2-6; tentative D call: TRBD2 (8 bases). Germline CDR1 MNHNS, CDR2 SASEGT. The CDR3 is 20 amino acids. Trimming pared 7 bases from V and 0 bases from J, leaving 25 bases between.

With respect to this clonotype: Possible read error: a much larger clone is one base away. The rearrangement uses TRBV28 and TRBJ2-7, with D perhaps TRBD2 (5 bases). Germline loops: CDR1 MDHEN, CDR2 SYDVKM. This CDR3 is 15 amino acids long. V lost 3 bases, J lost 2 bases, and 14 bases lay in between. The CDR3 DNA reads as TGTGCCAGCAGTTTGTCCAGCGGACTTACCTACGAGCAGTACTTC. Its protein is CASSLSSGLTYEQYF.

This clonotype has ten or more counts. The chain combines TRBV5-1 with TRBJ1-4; 9 bases fit TRBD1. This CDR3 spans 12 amino acids. CDR1 is SGHRS and CDR2 is YFSETQ in the germline V gene. V lost 7 bases and J lost 7; bases outside the gene matches: 2. This CDR3 reads CASGTGSEKLFF. DNA of the CDR3: TGCGCCAGCGGGACAGGGAGTGAAAAACTGTTTTTT.